This T cell receptor beta chain derives from a study of STAT5B mutations in CD4+ large granular lymphocyte leukemia. The study's findings and limits: Compared with healthy controls (2/35), patient top clones favored TRBV06 (8/27).

This clone was observed a handful of times. Its antigen is undetermined. The CDR3 is 14 residues long. The junction had 8 bases not matched to a gene; V was cut back by 7 bases and J by 6 bases. Germline V gene data show CDR1 as LNHDA and CDR2 as SQIVND (reference sequence). Study processing details: Productive clonotypes were detectable down to 2.59 x 10-5 frequency. Clones were sequenced by immunoSEQ multiplex PCR, and TCRdb holds only the in-frame ones, with some missing. V and J calls and clone size are those listed in that table; D and trimming were worked out from the DNA. The data hold tens of thousands of clones, with about 70% observed a single time.

The chain is built from TRBV19 and TRBJ2-2, with 7 nucleotides matching TRBD1. This receptor was obtained from a human donor in good health. Input material: CD4+ T cells from blood buffy coats. DNA of the CDR3: TGTGCCAGTACGCCCGGGACAGTCGCCGGGGAGCTGTTTTTT. Translation gives CASTPGTVAGELFF.